This T cell receptor beta chain was sequenced during a study of cytomegalovirus exposure and HLA in healthy donors (dated by TCRdb to about 2017). Study-wide context: In an earlier analysis of some 610 of the donors, roughly 300 Gb of sequence data and 100 million or so unique TCR beta sequences from 150 million to 200 million T cells were reported. Because of strong linkage in the cohort, five DR-DQ haplotypes were treated as single units for association and clustering. Among 398 genotyped donors of the cohort, an average of 235,054 unique TCR beta nucleotide sequences were sequenced per donor, around 20% of them non-productive. The study aimed to test whether signatures of past pathogen exposure could be identified by cataloging public T cell receptors. HLA typing covered class I and class II loci at four-digit resolution. To study patterns of TCR occurrence, a later analysis re-analyzed previously published TCR beta repertoires from around 660 donors and added high-resolution HLA genotyping. Around 330 gigabases of sequencing data and roughly 80 million unique TCR sequences made up an early release that covered roughly 670 HLA-typed donors. Along with the approximately 650-subject first cohort, a separate validation cohort of around 110 different subjects was used. Genome-wide SNP genotypes for about 60% of the 666 donors were used in a later genetic analysis, which treated that subset as a discovery cohort. Rather than drawing on any new phenotypic data, the later analysis identified candidate immune exposures from TCR beta sequences and the way those sequences occurred across donors. Alongside the repertoire data, information on donor age, sex, ethnicity and CMV serostatus was compiled. The study profiled the T cell repertoires of more than 500 subjects by immunosequencing and related them to cytomegalovirus serostatus. High-throughput TCR immunosequencing, statistical association of individual TCRs with disease status, and machine learning were combined to predict cytomegalovirus infection status. An earlier analysis of 587 of the donors used high-throughput TCR beta sequencing to judge whether each TCR beta V gene segment behaved as functional or pseudogenic. Typing coverage differed by locus: A, B, C, DRB1 and DQB1 were typed in roughly 620-640 donors, DQA1 in about 500, DPA1 in over 600, and DPB1 in 400 to 480. All discovery cohort repertoires had been generated using a single sequencing platform. Of the roughly 400 genotyped donors, approximately 83% fell in the genetic ancestry cluster associated with self-reported Caucasian donors.

Broader findings and caveats from the paper: A total of fewer than 200 TCR beta chains were listed by the study as associated with cytomegalovirus. The earlier analysis of around 600 of the donors excluded 15 to 20 rarely observed V segments, including chromosome 9 orphons, because counts were too low. Linkage disequilibrium might explain the correlated functional status among segregating V segments, but an unknown experimental factor could not be ruled out. Presence/absence analyses assumed roughly uniform sequencing depth across donors, an assumption that may not hold. Some IMGT-functional V segments, including TRBV6-2 and TRBV6-3, could not be told apart with the 87-base-pair reads, so those segments were excluded. Assigning TCR associations to individual alleles was difficult when HLA alleles, especially DR and DQ, strongly co-occurred. A further reported finding was that TCR beta sequences accurately predicted the HLA-A and HLA-B alleles for most subjects in the first cohort. The classifier was reported to diagnose cytomegalovirus status with high specificity and sensitivity in both the original and validation cohorts. While some public TCRs were present in many individuals, most TCR sequences turned up only very rarely across donors. In an earlier analysis of under 600 of the donors, most TCR beta V segments were observed in productive rearrangements about 90% or about 30% of the time, broadly matching IMGT annotations. Only TCR beta chains were sequenced in this cohort, and the absence of alpha or paired-chain data limited detectable features. The authors suggested that the approach could potentially be generalized to other disease states and immunological phenotypes. In a later analysis, HLA-associated TCR beta chains were found to be more clonally expanded and to have lower generation probabilities than equally common non-associated chains. Compared with the approximately 670-donor mean, donors in an Asian-associated ancestry cluster had fewer N-insertions in productive TCRs, according to a later genetic analysis. In a later analysis, the rate of TCR association differed among HLA loci, with DRB1 alleles having the most associated TCRs and HLA-C alleles having the fewest. Specific HLA alleles were associated with 16,951 TCR beta sequences at a false discovery rate of 0.05 in a later analysis. The only immune exposure information available for the cohort was CMV serostatus. A later analysis found that most CMV-associated TCR beta chains appeared HLA-restricted, with HLA associations seemingly driven largely by CMV exposure. Because HLA typing was missing for some donors at each locus, association tests included only the typed subset. In vitro tests confirmed that three of the cytomegalovirus-associated TCR beta chains recognize cytomegalovirus antigens. In a later genetic analysis, a missense DCLRE1C variant was associated with V-gene and J-gene trimming of TCR beta chains, and the association was replicated in an independent cohort. A later analysis reported that several top co-occurrence clusters appeared linked to parvovirus B19, influenza, CMV and Epstein-Barr virus. A cluster of highly shared sequence variants was judged likely to represent a technical artifact of the sequencing pipeline.

The library was produced with the immunoSEQ multiplex PCR assay. A mixture of 60 forward primers for TCR Vbeta segments and 13 reverse primers for TCR Jbeta segments was used in the multiplex PCR. The CDR3 region of rearranged TCR beta genes was amplified from genomic DNA with a multiplex PCR assay. The amplified TCR beta libraries were sequenced on the Illumina HiSeq System as 87-base-pair reads. In the authors' own workflow: In a later analysis, approximately 74 million unique TCR beta chains were counted across the 500 to 850 repertoires, and roughly 11 million of these chains were shared by at least two donors. To remove PCR and sequencing errors, raw reads were error-corrected and collapsed into unique sequences using a nearest-neighbor algorithm that merged closely related sequences. CDR3 sequences were aligned to IMGT reference sequences to assign V, D and J gene segments. For a sequence to be retained, a match of at least six nucleotides was required to both a V gene segment and a J gene segment. A rearrangement was called productive if the CDR3 had no stop codons and remained in frame with V and J, and every other rearrangement was called non-productive. CDR3 was defined according to IMGT convention as the region running from the second conserved V-encoded cysteine to the conserved J-encoded phenylalanine. In an earlier analysis of 587 of the donors, sequences lacking an unambiguous match to a single V gene segment were excluded. In an earlier analysis of 450 to 700 of the donors, V segments were called functional above 56.7% productive rearrangements and were called segregating when the between-donor standard deviation exceeded 5%. A statistical classification framework was built for diagnosing cytomegalovirus status from the catalog of TCR beta chain sequences. A later analysis assigned V and J genes by comparing TCR nucleotide sequences with IMGT/GENE-DB human TR gene sequences. A later analysis assigned CDR3 sequences and most-parsimonious VDJ recombination scenarios with the TCRdist pipeline. A later analysis defined each TCR beta chain by its CDR3 amino acid sequence plus V-gene family, and excluded reads lacking a unique V-gene family. To address suspected cross-contamination and a sequencing artifact, a later analysis removed roughly 640 highly shared, low-generation-probability nucleotide sequences. In a later analysis, a clonal expansion index was calculated for each public chain from normalized within-repertoire ranks of inferred template counts. Generation probabilities in a later analysis came from a VDJ recombination model fitted to out-of-frame rearrangements, and those results were checked against IGoR. A later analysis scored TCR-TCR, TCR-HLA and TCR-CMV co-occurrence with hypergeometric tests, applying a repertoire-size bias correction to TCR pairs. A later analysis estimated false discovery rates by permuting HLA or CMV assignments 20 times. In a later analysis, co-occurring TCRs were grouped using DBSCAN, with TCRdist sequence similarity added in when clustering inside HLA-allele-positive subsets. Repertoires with fewer than 30,000 or more than 120,000 public chains were left out of co-occurrence clustering, as were about five repertoires with anomalous nucleotide sharing. This is the immuneACCESS table as TCRdb keeps it, with only in-frame sequences that have V and J called. A part of the clones is gone; compared with another copy, unresolved V genes explain less than half, and the rest is unexplained. That table is the source of V, J and clone size, and D and trimming were worked out from the DNA. This sample holds around 200,000 clones; around 84% were observed only once. The biggest ten clones account for around 1.2% of the sample.

Regarding this clone: The antigen it recognizes is unknown. No qualities accompany the bases; no much larger clone lies one base away.

The cohort comprised around 700 healthy bone marrow donors. At the time of sampling, all cohort members were nominally healthy, though unrecorded immune exposures were likely present. The donor tested CMV seropositive and was one of the 289 seropositive cohort members. Each donor provided a peripheral blood sample, and peripheral blood mononuclear cells were used for TCR beta sequencing. The Qiagen DNeasy Blood Extraction Kit was used to extract genomic DNA from the blood cell samples. Inclusive of the bounding cysteine and phenylalanine, the CDR3 is 14 residues long. Just the 42-base CDR3 DNA is kept, in frame starting at base 1. CDR1 and CDR2, looked up from the germline V gene, are SQVTM and ANQGSEA. V and J are trimmed by 5 bases and 8 bases, and the gene matches miss 8 bases of the junction.

Material for sequencing was PBMCs. The clonotype was recovered from a girl aged 2 to 10 in good health and CMV-seropositive. In this chain, TRBV29-1 is recombined with TRBJ2-1, with 11 bases aligning to TRBD2. At the DNA level, the sequence is TGCAGCGTTTGGATTAGCGGGAGGGTGGATGAGCAGTTCTTC. It translates as CSVWISGRVDEQFF.